Here is one T cell receptor (beta chain) with its context. The antigen is unknown. An oligo carrying a UMI was ligated to the cDNA 3' end. An equimolar mix of RC1.1 and RC1.2 primed the beta chain across TRBC1 and TRBC2. TCRdb itself ran the UMI-ligation and nested PCR reads through MiXCR, one entry per CDR3 protein. This table holds approximately 60,000 distinct CDR3 sequences, 12% found once. V was clipped by 2 bases and J by 18 bases; unmatched bases: 9. This CDR3 contains 12 residues. The V gene's germline CDR1 is SQVTM and CDR2 ANQGSEA. KT2, a clone with a known TCR, was spiked into unfractionated PBMC. The record originates from a study of quantifying T cell responses using KT2 cells. Study as a whole: RNA was reverse transcribed with TCR alpha and beta constant-region primers. General study findings and limits: Very high KT2 spike-in numbers caused saturation in KT2 sequence detection. The number of KT2 alpha and beta sequences was a linear function of input KT2 cells.

The sequenced sample was PBMCs spiked with cells of the T cell clone KT2. This receptor was identified in a human donor. This chain joins TRBV29-1 and TRBJ1-6; 8 bases align to TRBD1. Here the CDR3 reads CSVETATGARHF. The CDR3 bases are TGCAGCGTTGAAACCGCGACAGGGGCTCGCCACTTT.